These 13 T cell receptor beta chains came from one sample sequenced in a study of blood T cells in healthy people across ages. Together with a sample-barcoded 5' primer, a J-beta primer mix was included in a second PCR lasting about 6 to 11 cycles. MiXCR, run by TCRdb on the 5' RACE reads, gives a single entry per CDR3 protein. This sample has about 1.8 million distinct CDR3 sequences, with 49% found just once. Sequencing was performed on blood. The receptors were sampled from a woman aged 35 to 49 in good health.

This clonotype was counted once. This rearrangement joins TRBV29-1 to TRBJ1-5; D gene unclear. The CDR3 is 13 residues long. Germline CDR1 SQVTM, CDR2 ANQGSEA. Trimming left V 6 bases short and J 1 base short, with 10 bases between. CDR3 bases: TGCAGCGTAAGGTTAGCGAGCAATCAGCCCCAGCATTTT. Protein: CSVRLASNQPQHF.

This clonotype was picked up a small number of times. The CDR3 sequence is CSASVVGVNGMTYEQYF. The CDR3 DNA reads as TGCAGTGCTAGCGTGGTGGGCGTTAATGGAATGACCTACGAGCAGTACTTC. The chain has TRBV20-1 and TRBJ2-7; D not certain. CDR3 length: 17 amino acids. CDR1 is DFQATT, CDR2 SNEGSKA, per germline (reference sequence). V lost 3 bases and J lost 2, with 23 bases in between.

At least ten counts were recorded for this clonotype. V is TRBV7-2 and J is TRBJ2-7, with TRBD2 as a possible D gene (5 bases). CDR1 is SGHTA and CDR2 is FQGNSA in the germline V gene. The CDR3 contains 12 residues. V lost 4 bases to trimming and J lost 6 bases, with 10 bases between them. DNA of the CDR3: TGTGCCAGCAGCTCACTCGGGGTCGAGCAGTACTTC. It yields the protein CASSSLGVEQYF.

In nucleotides, the CDR3 is TGTGCCAGCAGGCCAACTAGTGCTGAGACCCAGTACTTC. It specifies CASRPTSAETQYF. The gene calls are TRBV12-3 or TRBV12-4 and TRBJ2-5, with D possibly TRBD2 on 5 matching bases. The CDR3 has 13 residues. V lost 6 bases to trimming and J lost 5 bases, with 13 bases between them.

V gene TRBV4-2 combines with J gene TRBJ1-1, with 7 bases aligning to TRBD1. Unmatched junction bases numbered 9, after V lost 3 bases and J lost 5 bases. This CDR3 region has 15 residues. CDR1 and CDR2 from the germline V gene are LGHNA and YNFKEQ. The CDR3 protein is CASSQTWRGRTEAFF. CDR3 bases: TGTGCCAGCAGCCAGACGTGGAGGGGGCGGACTGAAGCTTTCTTT.

The chain is built from TRBV14 and TRBJ1-2; D is unclear. Trimming removed 3 bases at V and 3 bases at J, with 14 bases between. CDR1 SGHDN and CDR2 FVKESK come from the germline V gene. CDR3 length: 15 residues. The CDR3 region has the DNA TGTGCCAGCAGCCAGCGAGCCGGCTACTACTATGGCTACACCTTC. This translates into CASSQRAGYYYGYTF.

The J gene is TRBJ2-7, the V gene TRBV20-1, with D possibly being TRBD1 (5 bases). V was trimmed by 5 bases and J by 1 base, leaving 9 bases between them. The CDR3 loop spans 12 amino acids. Germline-derived CDR1 and CDR2 are DFQATT and SNEGSKA (reference sequence). The CDR3 DNA reads TGCAGTGCTCCCAGGGTTTCCTACGAGCAGTACTTC. Its protein is CSAPRVSYEQYF.

As DNA, the CDR3 is TGCAGTGCTCAACCCGGGTTGATGCCCCAGCATTTT. Translating gives CSAQPGLMPQHF. V usage is TRBV20-1 and J usage is TRBJ1-5; D unresolved. This CDR3 region has 12 residues. Germline loops: CDR1 DFQATT, CDR2 SNEGSKA (reference sequence). The V end was cut by 5 bases, the J end by 9 bases, with 14 bases between.

Of note for this clonotype: One end of the junction fails to match germline, which may point to a read error. The CDR3, as DNA: TGTGCCAGCAGTTATAACCGAAGACCAGGGGATGACTATGGCTACACCTTT. Protein sequence: CASSYNRRPGDDYGYTF. The chain combines TRBV6-5 with TRBJ1-2; perhaps TRBD1 as D (6 bases). CDR3 size: 17 residues. Germline assignment: CDR1 MNHEY and CDR2 SVGAGI.

This clonotype was counted a few times. The genes are TRBV6-5 and TRBJ2-7; TRBD1 might be the D (6 bases). Germline CDR1 MNHEY, CDR2 SVGAGI. The length of the CDR3 is 13 residues. Trimming took 5 bases from V and 6 from J, leaving 14 bases between them. CDR3 nucleotides: TGTGCCAGCAGTCGGGGACATGGGCGCGAGCAGTACTTC. Protein: CASSRGHGREQYF.

The chain combines TRBV5-1 with TRBJ2-1; D gene unclear. The J call is uncertain, as TRBJ2-7 better fits the DNA end. Germline CDR1 and CDR2: SGHRS and YFSETQ. CDR3 size: 17 residues. The CDR3 region has the DNA TGCGCCAGCAGCTTGGTGCCCAGGCAAAGCTCCTACAATGAGCAGTACTTC. Protein: CASSLVPRQSSYNEQYF.

The rearrangement uses TRBV18 and TRBJ2-3; D is possibly TRBD1 (5 bases). Germline loops: CDR1 KGHSH, CDR2 LQKENI. Trimming shortened V by 1 base and J by 0 bases, and 14 bases separated the two germline ends. There are 17 residues in the CDR3. The CDR3 region has the DNA TGTGCCAGCTCACCACGGGGCCGACCCACTAGCACAGATACGCAGTATTTT. Translated, it gives CASSPRGRPTSTDTQYF.

The chain uses TRBV19 and TRBJ2-1; D is undetermined. Trimming took 11 bases from V and 2 from J, leaving 13 bases between them. There are 13 residues in the CDR3. From germline, CDR1 is LNHDA and CDR2 SQIVND (reference sequence). CDR3 residues: CACSTTAYNEQFF. The DNA of the CDR3 is TGTGCCTGCTCAACTACTGCCTACAATGAGCAGTTCTTC.